This T cell receptor (beta chain) was found in a study of PD-1 blockade in classical Hodgkin lymphoma. The protocol was immunoSEQ multiplex PCR, while the TCRdb copy is restricted to in-frame clones and leaves out a portion. The table lists some 34,000 clones, around 89% of them singletons. Notes on this clone: The antigen remains unidentified.

Study-wide findings and caveats: The study reported lower baseline TCR diversity in newly diagnosed patients than in healthy donors. Undefined causes, possibly disease activity or prior therapy, underlie the repertoire differences.

Per germline, CDR1 SGHNT and CDR2 YENEEA. V lost 1 base, J lost 3 bases, and 8 bases stayed unmatched. This CDR3 is built from 17 residues. Time point noted: newly diagnosed, previously untreated cHL patient sample. Researchers report purifying CD4+ T cells from thawed PBMCs by magnetic negative selection. Serving as comparison were PBMCs from newly diagnosed, untreated classical Hodgkin lymphoma, which were sequenced alongside the relapsed/refractory trial patients. Material for sequencing was CD4+ T cells from blood. The V call is TRBV11-3, the J call TRBJ2-1, with 8 bases that match TRBD2. The sequence was collected from a human donor with classical Hodgkin lymphoma. Here the CDR3 reads CASSLVGGARSYNEQFF. Here the CDR3 DNA reads TGTGCCAGCAGCTTAGTCGGGGGGGCCCGAAGCTACAATGAGCAGTTCTTC.